This TCR beta chain was retrieved from a study of vaccination effects on CD4 cells after COVID-19. This clone was observed a handful of times. Antigen unknown. The CDR3 totals 14 residues. CDR1 is LGHNA, CDR2 YSLEER, per germline. With V trimmed by 0 bases and J by 7 bases, 5 bases remained unmatched. Sequencing used immunoSEQ multiplex PCR; TCRdb keeps in-frame clones, though not all of them. The repertoire consists of about 73,000 clones, with about 70% occurring once and the leading ten covering around 2.9%. Broader study findings: Missing from the study were early post-infection timepoints, and its convalescent patients were few.

ViraFEST used viral peptide pools to expand antigen-specific CD4+ T cells before sequencing. Culture proceeded for more than nine days, and CD4+ T cells were then isolated. People in the vaccine group had not been infected with SARS-CoV-2 before, and their nucleocapsid antibodies were negative. The chain carries TRBV4-3 and TRBJ1-2, with 7 bases aligning to TRBD1. This TCR was sampled from a human donor who received a COVID-19 vaccine. Sequenced here: CD4+ T cells from PBMCs cultured with HCoV-NL63 spike peptides, sampled before COVID-19 vaccination. The CDR3: CASSQDEAGGGYTF. The CDR3 DNA is TGCGCCAGCAGCCAAGACGAGGCAGGGGGTGGCTACACCTTC.